This entry describes one T cell receptor beta chain. Its antigen is not known. V lost 4 bases and J lost 0, with 17 bases in between. This CDR3 is 17 amino acids long. Germline values: CDR1 SGDLS, CDR2 YYNGEE. MiXCR, run by TCRdb on the 5' RACE reads, gives a single entry per CDR3 protein. The sample holds 1.5 million to 2 million distinct CDR3 sequences, less than 35% seen once. The source of the sample is a study of identical twins. Broader study findings: Sequences that were out-of-frame, alpha and twin-shared displayed an excess of low generation probability. There was more out-of-frame TCR alpha sharing in monozygotic twins than models estimated.

This chain connects TRBV9 to TRBJ2-1, with TRBD1 as a possible D gene (5 bases). Sequencing was carried out using cord blood. This receptor was obtained from a newborn girl in good health. Here the CDR3 DNA reads TGTGCCAGCAGCTTCAGCTGGGGCGGTAGCTCCTACAATGAGCAGTTCTTC. Its protein product is CASSFSWGGSSYNEQFF.